These 17 T cell receptor beta chains were sequenced from one sample in a study of T cells in Graves' hyperthyroidism and ophthalmopathy. Authors of the study amplified TCR beta CDR3 regions from RNA transcripts. The HTBI primer set served for first-round RT-PCR of the TCR CDR3. MiXCR was run by TCRdb on the multiplex PCR reads, yielding one entry per CDR3 protein. The sample lists 300,000 or so distinct CDR3 sequences; 21% were seen once. Sequencing input: blood. Source of these receptors: a woman in her forties or fifties with Graves' hyperthyroidism.

This clonotype has ten or more counts. This chain connects TRBV28 to TRBJ1-1; 11 bases fit TRBD1. J was trimmed by 4 bases and V by 7 bases; bases with no gene match: 5. This CDR3 is built from 14 residues. Germline CDR1 is MDHEN and CDR2 is SYDVKM. As DNA, the CDR3 is TGTGCCAGCAAGACCGGGACAGGGGGCACTGAAGCTTTCTTT. Residues: CASKTGTGGTEAFF.

This clonotype was observed many times. The chain links TRBV15 to TRBJ2-1; D not resolved. There are 15 residues in the CDR3. CDR1 LNHNV and CDR2 YYDKDF come from the germline V gene (reference sequence). V was cut by 0 bases and J by 10 bases, with 16 bases left in between. The CDR3 DNA reads TGTGCCACCAGCAGAGACCCGCGACCGGACGCGGAGCAGTTCTTC. Its translation is CATSRDPRPDAEQFF.

The sample holds many counts of this clonotype. V is TRBV19 and J is TRBJ2-3; 10 nucleotides line up with TRBD2. Germline V gives CDR1 LNHDA, CDR2 SQIVND (reference sequence). This CDR3 has 17 amino acids. Trimming took 3 bases from V and 4 from J; bases not matched to a gene: 10. The CDR3 DNA is TGTGCCAGTAGTATCGGGCTAGCGGGAGTTGCAGCAGATACGCAGTATTTT. This sequence encodes CASSIGLAGVAADTQYF.

This clonotype was seen ten or more times. The V gene is TRBV5-1, the J gene TRBJ2-3, with D perhaps matching TRBD2 (6 bases). Between the trimmed V and J ends, which lost 0 bases and 2 bases, there was a span of 16 bases. Germline CDR1 and CDR2: SGHRS and YFSETQ. The CDR3 spans 17 residues. CDR3 residues: CASSLGPDYPYTDTQYF. CDR3 in DNA: TGCGCCAGCAGCTTGGGGCCGGACTACCCTTACACAGATACGCAGTATTTT.

The chain couples TRBV4-2 to TRBJ2-3; 11 nucleotides align to TRBD2. The germline CDR1 and CDR2 sequences are LGHNA and YNFKEQ. The ends lost 4 bases at V and 3 bases at J; junction bases unmatched: 6. The CDR3 totals 16 residues. The CDR3 protein is CASSPTSGVLTDTQYF. The CDR3 nucleotides are TGTGCCAGCAGCCCGACTAGCGGGGTTTTGACAGATACGCAGTATTTT.

This clonotype was recorded a few times. The rearrangement uses TRBV4-1 and TRBJ1-5; D gene uncertain. There are 12 residues in the CDR3. V was cut by 0 bases and J by 3 bases, with 0 bases left in between. Germline assignment: CDR1 MGHRA and CDR2 YSYEKL. The CDR3 reads CASSQDNQPQHF. CDR3 sequence (DNA): TGCGCCAGCAGCCAAGACAATCAGCCCCAGCATTTT.

The gene calls are TRBV11-3 and TRBJ1-3; the match to TRBD1 covers 8 bases. The junction had 11 bases not matched to a gene; V was cut back by 1 base and J by 3 bases. The CDR3 has 18 residues. CDR1 is SGHNT and CDR2 is YENEEA in the germline V gene. CDR3 region: CASSLVHQGAYVGNTIYF. CDR3 DNA: TGTGCCAGCAGCTTAGTACATCAGGGGGCGTATGTTGGAAACACCATATATTTT.

The chain couples TRBV19 to TRBJ2-3; 7 nucleotides match TRBD1. After removal of 5 bases from V and 5 bases from J, the junction contained 7 bases not matched to a gene. This CDR3 is 14 amino acids long. Looked up from germline, CDR1 is LNHDA and CDR2 is SQIVND (reference sequence). The DNA of the CDR3 is TGTGCCAGTAGTTTGGCAGGGGGAAAAGATACGCAGTATTTT. Translation gives CASSLAGGKDTQYF.

This clonotype was seen at least ten times. The V gene is TRBV2, the J gene TRBJ2-1; D gene uncertain. V was trimmed by 4 bases and J by 6 bases, leaving 16 bases between them. The CDR3 is 15 amino acids. From germline, CDR1 is SNHLY and CDR2 FYNNEI. Here the CDR3 DNA reads TGTGCCAGCAGTGCCCAAGGAGTCTTGATCAATGAGCAGTTCTTC. As protein: CASSAQGVLINEQFF.

Remarks on this clonotype: The junction does not match germline at one end; this may be a read error. This chain connects TRBV6-1 to TRBJ2-1; D might be TRBD1 or TRBD2, each matching 5 bases. CDR3 length: 14 amino acids. In germline, CDR1 is MNHNS, CDR2 SASEGT. The CDR3 DNA reads as TGTGTCAGCAGTCAACCGGGACCCGGCCATGAGCAGTTCTTC. It yields the protein CVSSQPGPGHEQFF.

This clonotype was detected many times. V gene TRBV2 combines with J gene TRBJ2-3; no reliable D call. The V and J ends lost 11 bases and 3 bases respectively, with 15 bases between them. This CDR3 region has 13 residues. CDR1 is SNHLY, CDR2 FYNNEI, per germline. CDR3: CASASKLTDTQYF. The DNA for the CDR3 is TGTGCCTCAGCGTCAAAACTAACAGATACGCAGTATTTT.

This clonotype was seen many times. The chain has TRBV11-3 and TRBJ1-5; the match to TRBD1 covers 9 bases. CDR1 and CDR2 from the germline V gene are SGHNT and YENEEA. The junction had 10 bases not matched to a gene; V was cut back by 5 bases and J by 5 bases. This CDR3 is built from 16 residues. CDR3 region: CASSRETGGMYQPQHF. The CDR3 DNA sequence: TGTGCCAGCAGCCGTGAGACAGGGGGAATGTATCAGCCCCAGCATTTT.

V gene TRBV6-5 combines with J gene TRBJ1-1; D might be TRBD1 (5 bases). This CDR3 spans 14 amino acids. The V gene lost 0 bases and the J gene lost 5 bases, with 10 bases spanning the gap. Germline CDR1 is MNHEY and CDR2 is SVGAGI. The CDR3 loop is CASSYSDWGTEAFF. The CDR3 DNA reads as TGTGCCAGCAGTTACTCGGATTGGGGGACTGAAGCTTTCTTT.

The table lists this clonotype with many counts. V and J are TRBV20-1 and TRBJ1-5; tentatively, D is TRBD1 (6 bases). This CDR3 has 12 amino acids. CDR1 DFQATT and CDR2 SNEGSKA come from the germline V gene (reference sequence). Between the trimmed V and J ends, which lost 2 bases and 8 bases, there was a span of 10 bases. The CDR3 nucleotides are TGCAGTGCTAGATTCAGACAGGAGCCCCAGCATTTT. Translating it yields CSARFRQEPQHF.

This clonotype was seen once. This chain connects TRBV5-1 to TRBJ1-2, with D hard to call. The V and J ends lost 4 bases and 2 bases respectively, with 15 bases between them. CDR3 length: 15 residues. Germline CDR1 reads SGHRS; CDR2 reads YFSETQ. The CDR3 region is CASSTQDGLNYGYTF. The CDR3 DNA is TGCGCCAGCAGCACGCAGGACGGCCTGAACTATGGCTACACCTTC.

This clonotype has more than one count but fewer than ten. This chain joins TRBV5-1 and TRBJ2-5; 8 bases map to TRBD1. CDR1 SGHRS and CDR2 YFSETQ come from the germline V gene. With 2 bases clipped from V and 5 bases from J, the junction kept 8 bases outside the gene matches. There are 15 residues in the CDR3. CDR3 sequence: CASSFWGQVMETQYF. DNA for the CDR3: TGCGCCAGCAGCTTTTGGGGACAGGTGATGGAGACCCAGTACTTC.

This clonotype was observed many times. V usage is TRBV20-1 and J usage is TRBJ2-7; 8 nucleotides agree with TRBD2. The CDR3 contains 13 residues. After removal of 6 bases from V and 3 bases from J, the junction contained 7 bases not matched to a gene. CDR1 is DFQATT and CDR2 is SNEGSKA in the germline V gene (reference sequence). The CDR3 region has the DNA TGCAGTGCCGGGAGGGGTGTGTTCTACGAGCAGTACTTC. Amino acids: CSAGRGVFYEQYF.